The present T cell receptor (beta chain) was sequenced within a study of blood T cell repertoires in COVID-19. For the study at large: Both acute and convalescent COVID-19 samples were obtained from the United States, Italy and Spain. PBMCs, B-cell-depleted T cells, or T cells provided the cDNA or gDNA that made up the material.

The CDR3 consists of 15 residues. V lost 0 bases to trimming and J lost 8 bases; unmatched junction nucleotides: 6. The germline CDR1 and CDR2 sequences are SGHNT and YYREEE (reference sequence). In the authors' workflow: For nucleated cells, counts were estimated from reference gene primer amplification. TCRdb keeps only in-frame clones here, not all; method: immunoSEQ multiplex PCR. The V and J calls and the clone size are those of that table, but D and trimming were determined from the DNA. This sample carries about 100,000 clones, about 90% of them seen once, and the ten largest clones take 20%. The sample was peripheral blood. The V and J genes are TRBV5-4 and TRBJ2-2; 8 bases agree with TRBD1. This TCR was sampled from a human donor in a cohort sampled during active COVID-19. CDR3 region: CASSLAPGGAGELFF. The CDR3, as DNA: TGTGCCAGCAGCTTGGCTCCAGGGGGCGCGGGGGAGCTGTTTTTT.